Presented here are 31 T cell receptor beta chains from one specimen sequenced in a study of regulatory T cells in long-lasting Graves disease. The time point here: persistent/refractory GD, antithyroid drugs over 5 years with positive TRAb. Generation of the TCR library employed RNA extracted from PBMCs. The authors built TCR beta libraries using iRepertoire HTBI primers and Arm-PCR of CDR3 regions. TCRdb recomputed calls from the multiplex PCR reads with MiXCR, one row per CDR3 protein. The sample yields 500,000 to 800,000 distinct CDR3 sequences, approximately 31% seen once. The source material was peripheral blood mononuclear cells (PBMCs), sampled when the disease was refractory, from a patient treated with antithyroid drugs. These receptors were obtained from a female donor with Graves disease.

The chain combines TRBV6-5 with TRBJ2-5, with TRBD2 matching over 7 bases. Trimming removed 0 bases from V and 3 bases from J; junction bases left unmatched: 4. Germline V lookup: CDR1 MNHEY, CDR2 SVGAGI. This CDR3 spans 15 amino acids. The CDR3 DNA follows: TGTGCCAGCAGTTACTCGGGGGGGACCGAAGAGACCCAGTACTTC. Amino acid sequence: CASSYSGGTEETQYF.

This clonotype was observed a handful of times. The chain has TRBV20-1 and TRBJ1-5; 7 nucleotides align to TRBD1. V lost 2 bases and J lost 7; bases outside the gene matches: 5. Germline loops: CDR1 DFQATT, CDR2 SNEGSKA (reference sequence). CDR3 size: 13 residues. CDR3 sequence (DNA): TGCAGTGCTAGACAGGGGGGCGGACAGCCCCAGCATTTT. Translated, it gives CSARQGGGQPQHF.

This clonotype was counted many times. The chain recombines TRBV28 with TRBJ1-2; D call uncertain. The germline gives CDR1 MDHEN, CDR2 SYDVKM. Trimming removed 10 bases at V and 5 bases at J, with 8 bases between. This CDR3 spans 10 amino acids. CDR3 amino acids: CATLQYGYTF. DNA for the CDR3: TGTGCCACCCTGCAGTATGGCTACACCTTC.

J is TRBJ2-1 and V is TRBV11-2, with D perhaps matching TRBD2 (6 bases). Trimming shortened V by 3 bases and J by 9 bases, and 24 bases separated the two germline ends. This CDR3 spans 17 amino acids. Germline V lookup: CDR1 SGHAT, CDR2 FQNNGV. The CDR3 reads CASSFAFGTSFSTEQFF. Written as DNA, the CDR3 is TGTGCCAGCAGCTTCGCGTTCGGGACTTCATTTAGCACTGAGCAGTTCTTC.

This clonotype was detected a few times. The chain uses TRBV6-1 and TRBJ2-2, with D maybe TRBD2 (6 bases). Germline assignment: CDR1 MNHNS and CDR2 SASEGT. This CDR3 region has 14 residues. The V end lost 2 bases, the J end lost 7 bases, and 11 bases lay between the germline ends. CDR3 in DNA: TGTGCCAGCAGTGAATTGAGGACTAACGGGGAGCTGTTTTTT. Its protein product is CASSELRTNGELFF.

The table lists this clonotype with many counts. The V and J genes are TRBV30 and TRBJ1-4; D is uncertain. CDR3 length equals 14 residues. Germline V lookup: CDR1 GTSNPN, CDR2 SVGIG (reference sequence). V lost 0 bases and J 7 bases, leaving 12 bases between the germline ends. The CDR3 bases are TGTGCCTGGAGTGTAAACGCTCGGACTGAAAAACTGTTTTTT. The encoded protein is CAWSVNARTEKLFF.

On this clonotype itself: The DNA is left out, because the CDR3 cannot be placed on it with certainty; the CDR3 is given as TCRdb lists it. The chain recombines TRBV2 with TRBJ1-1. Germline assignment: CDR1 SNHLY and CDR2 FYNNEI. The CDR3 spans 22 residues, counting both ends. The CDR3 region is CASRMGLALDEQYFGPGTEAFF.

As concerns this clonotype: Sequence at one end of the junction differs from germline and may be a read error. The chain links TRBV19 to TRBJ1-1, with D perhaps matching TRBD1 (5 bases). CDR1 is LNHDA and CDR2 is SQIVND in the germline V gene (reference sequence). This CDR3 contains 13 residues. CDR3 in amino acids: CAGSPRTHTEAFF. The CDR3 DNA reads TGTGCCGGTAGTCCGCGGACACACACTGAAGCTTTCTTT.

The CDR3 nucleotides read TGTGCCAGCAGTGAAATGGGGCGGAGCCCCTGCGAGCAGTACTTC. Translating gives CASSEMGRSPCEQYF. This chain uses TRBV2 with TRBJ2-7; the D gene is possibly TRBD1 (5 bases). V was cut by 2 bases and J by 6 bases, with 17 bases left in between. The CDR3 has 15 residues. Germline V CDR1 and CDR2: SNHLY, FYNNEI.

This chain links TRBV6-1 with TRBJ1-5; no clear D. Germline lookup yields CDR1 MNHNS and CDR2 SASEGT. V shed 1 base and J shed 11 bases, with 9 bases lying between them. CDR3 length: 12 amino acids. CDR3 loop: CASSEVAASQHF. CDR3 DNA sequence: TGTGCCAGCAGTGAAGTCGCGGCCTCCCAGCATTTT.

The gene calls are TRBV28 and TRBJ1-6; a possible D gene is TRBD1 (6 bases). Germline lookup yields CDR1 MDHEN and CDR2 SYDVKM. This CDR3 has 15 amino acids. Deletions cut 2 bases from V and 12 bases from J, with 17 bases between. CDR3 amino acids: CASSLDTWGAEPLHF. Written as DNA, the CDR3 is TGTGCCAGCAGTTTAGACACTTGGGGGGCCGAACCCCTCCACTTT. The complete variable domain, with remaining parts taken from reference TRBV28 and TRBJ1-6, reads DVKVTQSSRYLVKRTGEKVFLECVQDMDHENMFWYRQDPGLGLRLIYFSYDVKMKEKGDIPEGYSVSREKKERFSLILESASTNQTSMYLCASSLDTWGAEPLHFGNGTRLTVT.

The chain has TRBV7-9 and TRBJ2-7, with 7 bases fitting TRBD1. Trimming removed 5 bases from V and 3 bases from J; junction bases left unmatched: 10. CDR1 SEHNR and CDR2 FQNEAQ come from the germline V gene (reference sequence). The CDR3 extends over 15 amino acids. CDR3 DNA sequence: TGTGCCAGCAGCATCAGGACAGGCACTGGCTACGAGCAGTACTTC. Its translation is CASSIRTGTGYEQYF.

This CDR3 is CASSGGETSNQPQHF. In DNA, the CDR3 is TGTGCCAGCAGTGGGGGGGAGACTAGCAATCAGCCCCAGCATTTT. This chain links TRBV27 with TRBJ1-5; D possibly corresponds to TRBD1 (5 bases). The CDR3 spans 15 residues. Germline V gene sequence: CDR1 MNHEY, CDR2 SMNVEV (reference sequence). Deletions cut 5 bases from V and 0 bases from J, with 11 bases between.

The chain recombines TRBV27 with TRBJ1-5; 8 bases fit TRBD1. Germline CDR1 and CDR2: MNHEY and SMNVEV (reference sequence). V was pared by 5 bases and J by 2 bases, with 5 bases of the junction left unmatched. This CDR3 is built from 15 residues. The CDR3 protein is CASSTTTGGNQPQHF. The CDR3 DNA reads TGTGCCAGCAGTACCACGACAGGGGGCAATCAGCCCCAGCATTTT.

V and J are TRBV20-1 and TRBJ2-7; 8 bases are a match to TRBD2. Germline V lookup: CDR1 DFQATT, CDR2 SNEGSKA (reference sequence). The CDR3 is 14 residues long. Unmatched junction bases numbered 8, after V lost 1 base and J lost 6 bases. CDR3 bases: TGCAGTGCTAGAGCACGAGCGGGAGCAGTCGAGCAGTACTTC. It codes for CSARARAGAVEQYF.

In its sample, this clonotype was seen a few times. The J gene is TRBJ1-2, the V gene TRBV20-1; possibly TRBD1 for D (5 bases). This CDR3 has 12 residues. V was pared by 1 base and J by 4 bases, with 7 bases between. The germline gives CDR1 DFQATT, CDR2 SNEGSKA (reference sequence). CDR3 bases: TGCAGTGCTAGAGTTGGGGGCTATGGCTACACCTTC. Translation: CSARVGGYGYTF.

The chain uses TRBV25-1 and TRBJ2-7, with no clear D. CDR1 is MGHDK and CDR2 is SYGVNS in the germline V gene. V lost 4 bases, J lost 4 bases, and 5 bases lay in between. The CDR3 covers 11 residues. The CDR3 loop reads CASSGHYEQYF. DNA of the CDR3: TGTGCCAGCAGTGGGCATTACGAGCAGTACTTC.

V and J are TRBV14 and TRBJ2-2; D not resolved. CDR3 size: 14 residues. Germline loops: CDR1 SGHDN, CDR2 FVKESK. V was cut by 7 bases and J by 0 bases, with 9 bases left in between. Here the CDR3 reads CASKRNANTGELFF. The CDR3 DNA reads TGTGCCAGCAAAAGGAACGCGAACACCGGGGAGCTGTTTTTT.

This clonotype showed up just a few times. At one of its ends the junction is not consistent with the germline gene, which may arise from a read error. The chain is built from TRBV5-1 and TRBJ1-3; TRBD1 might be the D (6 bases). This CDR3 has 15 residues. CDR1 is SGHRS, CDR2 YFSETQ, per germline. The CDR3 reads CASSLGGLSGNTIYF. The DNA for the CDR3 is TGTGCCAGCAGCTTAGGGGGTCTCTCTGGAAACACCATATATTTT.

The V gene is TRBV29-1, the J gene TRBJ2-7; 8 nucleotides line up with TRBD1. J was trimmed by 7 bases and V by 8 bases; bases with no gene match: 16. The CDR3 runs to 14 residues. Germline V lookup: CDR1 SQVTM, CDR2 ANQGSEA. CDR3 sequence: CSSGQGPAGGEQYF. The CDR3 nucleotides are TGCAGCTCTGGACAGGGTCCCGCCGGCGGGGAGCAGTACTTC.

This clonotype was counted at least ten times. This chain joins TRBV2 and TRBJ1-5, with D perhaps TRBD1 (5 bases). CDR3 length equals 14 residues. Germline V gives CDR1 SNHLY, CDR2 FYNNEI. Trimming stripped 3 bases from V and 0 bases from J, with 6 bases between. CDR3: CASSDRDSNQPQHF. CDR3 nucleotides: TGTGCCAGCAGTGACAGGGATAGCAATCAGCCCCAGCATTTT.

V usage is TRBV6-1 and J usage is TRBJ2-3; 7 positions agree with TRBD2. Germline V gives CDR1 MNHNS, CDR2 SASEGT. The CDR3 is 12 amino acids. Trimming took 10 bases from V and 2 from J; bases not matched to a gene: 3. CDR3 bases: TGTGCCACTAGCGGAAACACAGATACGCAGTATTTT. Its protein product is CATSGNTDTQYF.

The CDR3 sequence: CSAAALAGASYEQYF. The CDR3, as DNA: TGCAGTGCTGCGGCCCTAGCGGGAGCCTCCTACGAGCAGTACTTC. The genes are TRBV20-1 and TRBJ2-7; 10 nucleotides align to TRBD2. Germline V gene lookup returns CDR1 DFQATT and CDR2 SNEGSKA (reference sequence). CDR3 length: 15 amino acids. Germline trimming cut 5 bases from V and 0 bases from J; bases unmatched to any gene: 7.

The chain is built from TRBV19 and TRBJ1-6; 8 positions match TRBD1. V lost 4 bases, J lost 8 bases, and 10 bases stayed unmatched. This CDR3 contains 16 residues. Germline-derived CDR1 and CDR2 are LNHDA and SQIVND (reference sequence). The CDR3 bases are TGTGCCAGTAGTACGTCAGCCGACAGGGGATATTCACCCCTCCACTTT. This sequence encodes CASSTSADRGYSPLHF.

The CDR3 DNA sequence: TGTGCCAGCAGCTTGGAGTGGGCGATGGCGAACACCGGGGAGCTGTTTTTT. Its protein product is CASSLEWAMANTGELFF. The chain links TRBV5-4 to TRBJ2-2; D is unresolved. The germline V gene has CDR1 SGHNT and CDR2 YYREEE (reference sequence). The CDR3 consists of 17 residues. V was shortened by 0 bases and J by 0 bases, with 12 bases between the two germline ends.

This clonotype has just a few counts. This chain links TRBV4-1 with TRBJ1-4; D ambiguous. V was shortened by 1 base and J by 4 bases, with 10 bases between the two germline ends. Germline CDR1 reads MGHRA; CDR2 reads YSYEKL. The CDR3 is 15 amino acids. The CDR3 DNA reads TGCGCCAGCAGCCAAGTTGGGCTGATTAATGAAAAACTGTTTTTT. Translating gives CASSQVGLINEKLFF.

CDR3 coding DNA: TGCAGTGCCATTCCCAAAAACATTCAGTACTTC. This translates into CSAIPKNIQYF. The chain has TRBV20-1 and TRBJ2-4; the D is unclear. Trimming stripped 6 bases from V and 2 bases from J, with 5 bases between. This CDR3 comprises 11 residues. Germline V gene sequence: CDR1 DFQATT, CDR2 SNEGSKA (reference sequence).

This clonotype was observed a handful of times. CDR3 coding DNA: TGTGCCAGCAGACCGGACAGGCCAGCCCCTGGCTACACCTTC. This sequence encodes CASRPDRPAPGYTF. V usage is TRBV6-2 or TRBV6-3 and J usage is TRBJ1-2; 7 positions match TRBD1. With V trimmed by 6 bases and J by 7 bases, 11 bases remained unmatched. Per the germline V gene, CDR1 is MNHEY and CDR2 is SVGEGT. This CDR3 is 14 amino acids long.

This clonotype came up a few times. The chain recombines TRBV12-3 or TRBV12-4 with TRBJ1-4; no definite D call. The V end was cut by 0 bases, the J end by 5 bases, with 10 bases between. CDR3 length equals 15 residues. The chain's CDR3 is CASSLALANNEKLFF. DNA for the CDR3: TGTGCCAGCAGTTTAGCGCTCGCGAACAATGAAAAACTGTTTTTT.

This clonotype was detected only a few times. This chain's CDR3 is CASSPWTIPSLNTEAFF. The CDR3 DNA follows: TGTGCCAGCAGTCCGTGGACAATCCCTTCCCTGAACACTGAAGCTTTCTTT. The J gene is TRBJ1-1, the V gene TRBV12-3 or TRBV12-4; possible D gene TRBD1, 5 bases. This CDR3 has 17 amino acids. Trimming removed 5 bases at V and 0 bases at J, with 19 bases between.

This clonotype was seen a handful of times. The CDR3 here is CASGYTEPQHF. The CDR3, as DNA: TGTGCTAGTGGTTACACGGAGCCCCAGCATTTT. This sequence joins TRBV12-5 and TRBJ1-5, with D unresolved. With 4 bases removed from V and 8 bases from J, the gap between germline ends came to 6 bases. Germline V lookup: CDR1 LGHNT, CDR2 FRNRAP. The CDR3 sequence is 11 residues long. The variable domain in full, completed from reference TRBV12-5 and TRBJ1-5, reads DARVTQTPRHKVTEMGQEVTMRCQPILGHNTVFWYRQTMMQGLELLAYFRNRAPLDDSGMPKDRFSAEMPDATLATLKIQPSEPRDSAVYFCASGYTEPQHFGDGTRLSIL.